A single T cell receptor (beta chain) is shown here with its context. This specimen comes from a study of blood T cell repertoires in COVID-19. For the study at large: There were acute and convalescent COVID-19 samples, and they came from the United States, Italy and Spain.

J lost 8 bases, V lost 2 bases, and 3 bases had no gene match. Looked up from germline, CDR1 is LNHDA and CDR2 is SQIVND (reference sequence). The CDR3 loop spans 13 amino acids. Produced via immunoSEQ multiplex PCR; TCRdb's table is partial and in-frame only. Here the sample spans roughly 250,000 clones, about 80% being singletons. This TCR was recovered from an elderly woman with acute or convalescent COVID-19. Sequenced sample: peripheral blood. The chain has TRBV19 and TRBJ1-1; TRBD1 aligns across 9 bases. The CDR3 DNA follows: TGTGCCAGTAGTATACCGGACAGGGGAGAAGCTTTCTTT. Protein: CASSIPDRGEAFF.